This T cell receptor beta chain came from a study of siplizumab effects on memory and regulatory T cells. With respect to this clone: Its antigen is not identified.

The CDR3 covers 14 residues. Trimming cost V 1 base and J 1 base, with 6 bases left between them. Germline CDR1 and CDR2: SGHRS and YFSETQ. This table comes from immunoSEQ multiplex PCR, and its TCRdb copy is limited to in-frame clones, with some not included. The sample has over 100,000 clones; over 85% are singletons. Broader study findings: Unstimulated naive T cells seemed to show more diversity than memory cells did, and they also seemed to be among the major contributors to the alloresponse. The mapping of alloreactive clones to unstimulated subsets covered only a minor fraction of them.

The sequence came from a human donor in good health. Material: non-Treg CD4+ T cells sorted from blood. The chain couples TRBV5-1 to TRBJ1-3, with D tentatively TRBD1 (5 bases). The CDR3 spells CASSLQGSGNTIYF. The CDR3 DNA follows: TGCGCCAGCAGCTTGCAGGGATCTGGAAACACCATATATTTT. Full variable domain (outside the CDR3, taken from reference TRBV5-1 and TRBJ1-3): KAGVTQTPRYLIKTRGQQVTLSCSPISGHRSVSWYQQTPGQGLQFLFEYFSETQRNKGNFPGRFSGRQFSNSRSEMNVSTLELGDSALYLCASSLQGSGNTIYFGEGSWLTVV.